This T cell receptor beta chain was observed in a study of T-cell reconstitution after alpha-beta-depleted transplantation in children. General study points: There were some patients whose high TCRbeta diversity at day 60 came from surviving recipient T cells and thymic progenitors. Counts and diversity of T cells one year after transplant came mostly from newly produced T cells. It was reported that alpha-beta T cells came from several hundred expanded graft clones (about two months after transplant).

Preparation of the TCRbeta library used unique molecular identifiers. TCRdb ran MiXCR on the PCR reads and lists one entry per CDR3 protein. The sample carries 65,000 to 75,000 distinct CDR3 sequences, 4.9% recorded once. This clonotype was counted ten times or more. Its antigen remains unidentified. Trimming took 2 bases from V and 3 from J; bases not matched to a gene: 5. The CDR3 extends over 16 amino acids. Germline assignment: CDR1 LGHDT and CDR2 YNNKEL (reference sequence). The sample consisted of PBMCs, mostly from graft donor cells, taken 180 days after TCRalphabeta/CD19-depleted stem cell transplant. The chain combines TRBV3-1 with TRBJ2-2; 8 bases match TRBD2. The source of this sequence is a boy in the first two years of life who had a stem cell transplant for acute myeloid leukemia, so the T cells may come from the graft donor. In nucleotides, the CDR3 is TGTGCCAGCAGCCAACCCCGGGGGGGCGACACCGGGGAGCTGTTTTTT. This translates into CASSQPRGGDTGELFF.